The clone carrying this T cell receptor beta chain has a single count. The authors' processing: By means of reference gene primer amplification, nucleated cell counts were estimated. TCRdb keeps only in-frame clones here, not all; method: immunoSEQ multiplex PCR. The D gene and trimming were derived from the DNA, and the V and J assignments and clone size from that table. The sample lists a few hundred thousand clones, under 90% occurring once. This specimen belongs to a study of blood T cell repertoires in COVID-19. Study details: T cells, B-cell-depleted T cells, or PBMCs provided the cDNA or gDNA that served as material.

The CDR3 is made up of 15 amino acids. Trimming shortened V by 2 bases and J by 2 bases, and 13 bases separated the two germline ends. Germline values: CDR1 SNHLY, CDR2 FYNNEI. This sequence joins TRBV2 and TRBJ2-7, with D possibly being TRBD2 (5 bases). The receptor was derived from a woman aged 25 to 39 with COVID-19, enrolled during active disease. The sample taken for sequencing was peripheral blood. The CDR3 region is CASSEPRARPYEQYF. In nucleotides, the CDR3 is TGTGCCAGCAGTGAACCGAGGGCGCGGCCCTACGAGCAGTACTTC.